This T cell receptor (beta chain) came from a study of T cell repertoires in cytomegalovirus infection. Study-level information: Public TCR beta signatures indicated both CMV infection and matching HLA type.

The CDR3 totals 13 residues. The V end was cut by 6 bases, the J end by 1 base, with 12 bases between. The germline V gene has CDR1 DFQATT and CDR2 SNEGSKA (reference sequence). TCRdb called the reads again in MiXCR, with one record for every CDR3 protein. The sample has hundreds of thousands of distinct CDR3 sequences, around 35% seen once. This clonotype was seen a handful of times. As yet, its antigen is unknown. The specimen comprised cultured PBMCs, sampled from culture after CMV antigen stimulation. This receptor was taken from a human donor in good health (CMV status not recorded). Some clones in this sample may be carry-over from other donors' samples. This sequence joins TRBV20-1 and TRBJ2-5, with D perhaps TRBD2 (5 bases). DNA of the CDR3: TGCAGTGCCCAGCGGCCCAGCCAAGAGACCCAGTACTTC. It specifies CSAQRPSQETQYF.